The 20 T cell receptor beta chains below were found in one sample sequenced in a study of chemoradiotherapy in HPV16-positive cancers. Profiled with immunoSEQ multiplex PCR; TCRdb holds only in-frame clones, not every one. In the table there are 20,000 to 30,000 clones, 85% to 95% of which are singletons. Sequencing was performed on blood, taken from a patient who underwent chemoradiotherapy. The receptors were sampled from a human donor with HPV-associated anogenital cancer.

This rearrangement joins TRBV10-3 to TRBJ2-1, with 10 nucleotides matching TRBD2. Trimming took 7 bases from V and 6 from J; bases not matched to a gene: 9. The germline V gene encodes CDR1 ENHRY and CDR2 SYGVKD. The CDR3 is made up of 15 amino acids. DNA for the CDR3: TGTGCCATCACCCCAGCTAGCGGGGGCGGCAATGAGCAGTTCTTC. Amino acids: CAITPASGGGNEQFF.

The chain employs TRBV9 and TRBJ2-7, with 9 positions matching TRBD2. V was pared by 3 bases and J by 3 bases, with 4 bases of the junction left unmatched. Germline V gene sequence: CDR1 SGDLS, CDR2 YYNGEE. This CDR3 has 14 amino acids. CDR3 protein: CASSETSGNYEQYF. In DNA form, the CDR3 reads TGTGCCAGCAGCGAGACTAGCGGAAACTACGAGCAGTACTTC. The full variable domain, completed using reference TRBV9 and TRBJ2-7, is DSGVTQTPKHLITATGQRVTLRCSPRSGDLSVYWYQQSLDQGLQFLIQYYNGEERAKGNILERFSAQQFPDLHSELNLSSLELGDSALYFCASSETSGNYEQYFGPGTRLTVT.

This clone occurred a few times. The chain links TRBV7-9 to TRBJ2-1; 10 positions agree with TRBD1. CDR1 and CDR2 (germline): SEHNR, FQNEAQ (reference sequence). Germline trimming cut 5 bases from V and 9 bases from J; bases unmatched to any gene: 10. The CDR3 totals 15 residues. This CDR3 reads CASSASGQGLGEQFF. The CDR3 DNA follows: TGTGCCAGCAGCGCATCGGGACAGGGGCTTGGTGAGCAGTTCTTC.

V is TRBV7-6 and J is TRBJ2-7; the D is unclear. CDR3 length equals 15 residues. The V gene's germline CDR1 is SGHVS and CDR2 FNYEAQ. With 1 base removed from V and 2 bases from J, the gap between germline ends came to 12 bases. This CDR3 is CASSLGLGSPYEQYF. The CDR3 coding sequence is TGTGCCAGCAGCTTAGGTTTAGGCAGCCCCTACGAGCAGTACTTC. The complete variable domain, with remaining parts taken from reference TRBV7-6 and TRBJ2-7, reads GAGVSQSPRYKVTKRGQDVALRCDPISGHVSLYWYRQALGQGPEFLTYFNYEAQQDKSGLPNDRFSAERPEGSISTLTIQRTEQRDSAMYRCASSLGLGSPYEQYFGPGTRLTVT.

This clone was counted a single time. The chain carries TRBV7-8 and TRBJ2-7; possibly TRBD2 for D (5 bases). Germline CDR1 SGHVS, CDR2 FQNEAQ. V lost 1 base and J lost 2, with 15 bases in between. This CDR3 is 16 amino acids long. The CDR3 reads CASSLGRGGRPYEQYF. DNA of the CDR3: TGTGCCAGCAGCTTAGGCCGGGGTGGACGGCCCTACGAGCAGTACTTC.

The chain recombines TRBV5-1 with TRBJ2-5; TRBD1 agrees at 7 bases. The germline V gene has CDR1 SGHRS and CDR2 YFSETQ. The CDR3 consists of 13 residues. V was clipped by 4 bases and J by 4 bases; unmatched bases: 4. This chain's CDR3 is CASSGDRPETQYF. The CDR3 DNA sequence: TGCGCCAGCAGCGGGGACAGACCAGAGACCCAGTACTTC.

This clone was seen only once. The J gene is TRBJ2-6, the V gene TRBV27; D gene unclear. The CDR3 has 15 amino acids. Per germline, CDR1 MNHEY and CDR2 SMNVEV (reference sequence). V lost 2 bases and J 1 base, leaving 6 bases between the germline ends. CDR3 DNA: TGTGCCAGCAGTTTAGTGCTTTCTGGGGCCAACGTCCTGACTTTC. Translating it yields CASSLVLSGANVLTF.

This chain joins TRBV7-2 and TRBJ2-1; 7 positions agree with TRBD1. J gave up 4 bases and V 2 bases, and 5 bases lay outside the gene matches. The CDR3 totals 15 residues. Germline CDR1 SGHTA, CDR2 FQGNSA. CDR3 in amino acids: CASSLQGTAYNEQFF. The CDR3 DNA reads TGTGCCAGCAGCTTACAGGGGACAGCTTACAATGAGCAGTTCTTC.

The V and J genes are TRBV19 and TRBJ1-5; D call uncertain. CDR1 LNHDA and CDR2 SQIVND come from the germline V gene (reference sequence). There are 15 residues in the CDR3. Between the trimmed V and J ends, which lost 0 bases and 3 bases, there was a span of 9 bases. CDR3 sequence (DNA): TGTGCCAGTAGTATAGACCGCTATTTCAATCAGCCCCAGCATTTT. It yields the protein CASSIDRYFNQPQHF.

The V and J genes are TRBV7-9 and TRBJ2-5, with D unresolved. V lost 1 base and J 5 bases, leaving 8 bases between the germline ends. Per germline, CDR1 SEHNR and CDR2 FQNEAQ (reference sequence). CDR3 length: 13 residues. CDR3 loop: CASSLGGSETQYF. CDR3 coding DNA: TGTGCCAGCAGCTTAGGGGGTTCGGAGACCCAGTACTTC.

V is TRBV7-2 and J is TRBJ2-1; possible D gene TRBD1, 5 bases. The CDR3 has 12 residues. V shed 2 bases and J shed 10 bases, with 9 bases lying between them. Germline values: CDR1 SGHTA, CDR2 FQGNSA. CDR3 sequence reads: CASSLTYREQFF. CDR3 nucleotide sequence: TGTGCCAGCAGCTTAACTTACAGGGAGCAGTTCTTC.

The chain combines TRBV4-1 with TRBJ1-2; D gene ambiguous. The CDR3 has 15 residues. The V end lost 1 base, the J end lost 2 bases, and 11 bases lay between the germline ends. From germline, CDR1 is MGHRA and CDR2 YSYEKL. The CDR3 loop reads CASSQGVTSNYGYTF. The CDR3 DNA sequence: TGCGCCAGCAGCCAAGGGGTCACTTCCAACTATGGCTACACCTTC.

This clone was observed once. This chain connects TRBV7-9 to TRBJ2-7; TRBD1 matches at 8 bases. This CDR3 has 17 amino acids. Germline assignment: CDR1 SEHNR and CDR2 FQNEAQ (reference sequence). With V trimmed by 1 base and J by 1 base, 9 bases remained unmatched. This CDR3 is CASSLGGGTGRSYEQYF. CDR3 bases: TGTGCCAGCAGCTTAGGGGGCGGGACAGGCAGGTCCTACGAGCAGTACTTC.

The genes are TRBV19 and TRBJ2-1, with 12 bases identical to TRBD2. The CDR3 is 14 residues long. Germline CDR1 LNHDA, CDR2 SQIVND (reference sequence). V shed 6 bases, J shed 8 bases, and the junction held 5 bases outside the gene matches. The CDR3 here is CASSRRLAGDEQFF. CDR3 DNA: TGTGCCAGTAGCCGGCGACTAGCGGGAGATGAGCAGTTCTTC.

This clone is a singleton in its sample. The genes are TRBV6-6 and TRBJ2-2; D is uncertain. CDR1 and CDR2 from the germline V gene are MNHNY and SVGAGI (reference sequence). This CDR3 has 15 amino acids. V was shortened by 4 bases and J by 0 bases, with 9 bases between the two germline ends. The CDR3 spells CASSFDAANTGELFF. The CDR3 DNA follows: TGTGCCAGCAGTTTCGACGCCGCGAACACCGGGGAGCTGTTTTTT.

The rearrangement uses TRBV2 and TRBJ2-7, with 7 bases aligning to TRBD2. V was clipped by 3 bases and J by 2 bases; unmatched bases: 4. This CDR3 has 14 amino acids. The germline V gene encodes CDR1 SNHLY and CDR2 FYNNEI. The CDR3: CASSEGGGAYEQYF. The CDR3 DNA is TGTGCCAGCAGTGAGGGGGGGGGAGCCTACGAGCAGTACTTC.

The J gene is TRBJ2-2, the V gene TRBV7-3, with 11 positions matching TRBD2. The trim removed 5 bases at V and 6 bases at J, leaving 5 bases unmatched. Germline CDR1 SGHTA, CDR2 FQGTGA. This CDR3 spans 15 amino acids. CDR3 in DNA: TGTGCCAGCAGCAATCTAGCGGGGGGTCCCGGGGAGCTGTTTTTT. It is translated as CASSNLAGGPGELFF.

The chain has TRBV6-1 and TRBJ1-5; D ambiguous. V lost 4 bases and J 0 bases, leaving 16 bases between the germline ends. Germline V gives CDR1 MNHNS, CDR2 SASEGT. The CDR3 spans 17 residues. The DNA for the CDR3 is TGTGCCAGCAGTGGTACAGAGACGCGTTATAGCAATCAGCCCCAGCATTTT. Translated, it gives CASSGTETRYSNQPQHF.

The V and J genes are TRBV5-6 and TRBJ2-5, with a weak D call TRBD2 (6 bases). The V and J ends lost 0 bases and 5 bases respectively, with 8 bases between them. Germline V gene sequence: CDR1 SGHDT, CDR2 YYEEEE. CDR3 size: 13 residues. The CDR3 region has the DNA TGTGCCAGCAGCTTGGGGGCGGGGGAGACCCAGTACTTC. Protein: CASSLGAGETQYF.

This chain uses TRBV27 with TRBJ1-4, with 8 bases that match TRBD1. With V trimmed by 2 bases and J by 6 bases, 5 bases remained unmatched. The CDR3 extends over 15 amino acids. Germline CDR1 reads MNHEY; CDR2 reads SMNVEV (reference sequence). The CDR3 loop reads CASSLAQGAYEKLFF. The CDR3 region has the DNA TGTGCCAGCAGTTTAGCGCAGGGGGCGTATGAAAAACTGTTTTTT.